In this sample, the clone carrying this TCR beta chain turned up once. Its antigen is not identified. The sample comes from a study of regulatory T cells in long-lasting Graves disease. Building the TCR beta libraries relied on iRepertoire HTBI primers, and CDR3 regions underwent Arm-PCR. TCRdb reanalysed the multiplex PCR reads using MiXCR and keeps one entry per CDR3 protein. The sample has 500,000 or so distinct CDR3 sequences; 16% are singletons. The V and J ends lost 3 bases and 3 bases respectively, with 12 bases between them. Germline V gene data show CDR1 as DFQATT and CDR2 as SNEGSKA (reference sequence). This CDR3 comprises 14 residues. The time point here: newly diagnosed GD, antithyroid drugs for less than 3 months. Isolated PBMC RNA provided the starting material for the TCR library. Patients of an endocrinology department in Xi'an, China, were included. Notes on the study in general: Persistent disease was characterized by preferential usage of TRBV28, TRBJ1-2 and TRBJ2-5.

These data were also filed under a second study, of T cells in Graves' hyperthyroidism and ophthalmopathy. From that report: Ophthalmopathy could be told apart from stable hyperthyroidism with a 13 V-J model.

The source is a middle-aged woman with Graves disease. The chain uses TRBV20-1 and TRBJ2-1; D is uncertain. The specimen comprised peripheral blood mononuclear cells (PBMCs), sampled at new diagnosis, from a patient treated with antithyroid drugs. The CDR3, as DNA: TGCAGTGCTAGGGCGAATTGGGGCTACAATGAGCAGTTCTTC. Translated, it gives CSARANWGYNEQFF.